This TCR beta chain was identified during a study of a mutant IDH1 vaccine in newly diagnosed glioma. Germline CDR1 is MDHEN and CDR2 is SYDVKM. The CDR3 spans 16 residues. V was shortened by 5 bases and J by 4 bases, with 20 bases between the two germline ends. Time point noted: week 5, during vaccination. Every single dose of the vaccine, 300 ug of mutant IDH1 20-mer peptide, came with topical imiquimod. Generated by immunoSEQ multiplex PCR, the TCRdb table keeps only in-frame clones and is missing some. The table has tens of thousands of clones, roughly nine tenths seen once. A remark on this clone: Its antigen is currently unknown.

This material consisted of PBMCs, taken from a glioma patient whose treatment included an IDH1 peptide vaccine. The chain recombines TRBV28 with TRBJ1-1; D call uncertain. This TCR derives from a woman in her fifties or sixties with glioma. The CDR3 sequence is CASSGFQQGWITEAFF. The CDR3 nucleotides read TGTGCCAGCAGTGGCTTTCAGCAAGGGTGGATCACTGAAGCTTTCTTT.